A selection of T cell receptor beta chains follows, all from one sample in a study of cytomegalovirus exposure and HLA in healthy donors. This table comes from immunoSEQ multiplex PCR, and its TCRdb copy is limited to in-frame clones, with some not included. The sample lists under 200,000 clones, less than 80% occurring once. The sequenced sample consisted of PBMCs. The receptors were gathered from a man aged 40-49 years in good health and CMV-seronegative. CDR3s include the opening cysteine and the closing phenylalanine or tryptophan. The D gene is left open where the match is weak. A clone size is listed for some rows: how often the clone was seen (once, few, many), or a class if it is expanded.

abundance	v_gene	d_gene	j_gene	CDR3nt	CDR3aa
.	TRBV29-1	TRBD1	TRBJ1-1	TGCAGCGCTGGGACAGGGAACACTGAAGCTTTCTTT	CSAGTGNTEAFF
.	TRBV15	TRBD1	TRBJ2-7	TGTGCCACCAGCAGAGCCGGGACAGGGGCCTACGAGCAGTACTTC	CATSRAGTGAYEQYF
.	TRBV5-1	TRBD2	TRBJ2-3	TGCGCCAGCAGCTCCAGCGGGGCAGATACGCAGTATTTT	CASSSSGADTQYF
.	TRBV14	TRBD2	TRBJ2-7	TGTGCCAGCAGCCTAACCGGGACTAGCAGCTACGAGCAGTACTTC	CASSLTGTSSYEQYF
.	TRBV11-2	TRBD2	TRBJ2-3	TGTGCCAGCAGCAACCGCCTTGGGCGGGAGGGGGGAGATACGCAGTATTTT	CASSNRLGREGGDTQYF
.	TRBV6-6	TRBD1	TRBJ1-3	TGTGCCAGCACCTTGGGGGACAGGGTCTCTGGAAACACCATATATTTT	CASTLGDRVSGNTIYF
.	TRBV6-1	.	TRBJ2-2	TGTGCCAGCATAGCGCGATCTCCCGGGGAGCTGTTTTTT	CASIARSPGELFF
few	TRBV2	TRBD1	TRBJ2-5	TGTGCCAGCGATAGGACAGGGTCAGGTGAGACCCAGTACTTC	CASDRTGSGETQYF
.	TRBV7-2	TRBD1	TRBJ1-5	TGTGCCAGCAGCGATCGAGGACAGGGGGCAAATCAGCCCCAGCATTTT	CASSDRGQGANQPQHF
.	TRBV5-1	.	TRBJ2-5	TGCGCCAGCAGCTTGAGGAAGGAGTACCAAGAGACCCAGTACTTC	CASSLRKEYQETQYF
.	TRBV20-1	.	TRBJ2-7	TGCAGTGCTAGACTAGTTTACGAGCAGTACTTC	CSARLVYEQYF
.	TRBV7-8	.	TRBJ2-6	TGTGCCAGCAGCTTAACGCGGTCCATCCACTCTGGGGCCAACGTCCTGACTTTC	CASSLTRSIHSGANVLTF
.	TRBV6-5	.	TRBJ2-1	TGTGCCAGCAGTTACGGCCCGGCGGGTGAGCAGTTCTTC	CASSYGPAGEQFF
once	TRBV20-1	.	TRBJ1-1	TGCAGTGCTGCAGGTAGTCAAGGAGCTTTCTTT	CSAAGSQGAFF
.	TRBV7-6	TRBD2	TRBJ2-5	TGTGCCAGCAGCTTCCTACTAGCGGGAGGTTGGGAGACCCAGTACTTC	CASSFLLAGGWETQYF
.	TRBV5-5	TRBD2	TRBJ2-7	TGTGCCAGCAGCACGCTAGCGGGAGGTTCCTACGAGCAGTACTTC	CASSTLAGGSYEQYF
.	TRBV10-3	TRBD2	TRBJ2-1	TGTGCCACGACTAGCGGCAATGAGCAGTTCTTC	CATTSGNEQFF
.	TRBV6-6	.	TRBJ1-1	TGTGCCACCCGCCGCCGAGGAGGGAACACTGAAGCTTTCTTT	CATRRRGGNTEAFF
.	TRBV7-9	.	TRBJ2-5	TGTGCCAGCAGCTTAGTGGGACTGGACCAAGAGACCCAGTACTTC	CASSLVGLDQETQYF
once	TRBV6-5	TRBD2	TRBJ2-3	TGTGCCAGCAAGACTAGCGGGAGAGTAAGAGATACGCAGTATTTT	CASKTSGRVRDTQYF
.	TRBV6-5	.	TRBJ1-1	TGTGCCAGCAGCTTCGGGGTAGGCACTGAAGCTTTCTTT	CASSFGVGTEAFF
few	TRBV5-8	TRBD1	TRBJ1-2	TGTGCCAGCAGCGGAGGGTCAGGGGGGAACTATGGCTACACCTTC	CASSGGSGGNYGYTF
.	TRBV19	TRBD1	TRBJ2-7	TGTGCCAGTAGTAGGGACAGGGGCTACGAGCAGTACTTC	CASSRDRGYEQYF
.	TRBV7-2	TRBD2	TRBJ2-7	TGTGCCAGCAGCGCATCCGGGACTAGCGACGAGCAGTACTTC	CASSASGTSDEQYF
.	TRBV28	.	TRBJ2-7	TGTGCCAGCAGTTTGCGGCTAGATGGCCGCTACGAGCAGTACTTC	CASSLRLDGRYEQYF
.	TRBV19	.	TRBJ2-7	TGTGCCAGTAGTGGCATCAGGGGAAGCTCCTACGAGCAGTACTTC	CASSGIRGSSYEQYF
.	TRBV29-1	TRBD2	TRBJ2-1	TGCAGCGTTCAAATGACTAGCGGGAGATACAATGAGCAGTTCTTC	CSVQMTSGRYNEQFF
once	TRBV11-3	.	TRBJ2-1	TGTGCCAGCAGCTTAGGGCCCAACAATGAGCAGTTCTTC	CASSLGPNNEQFF
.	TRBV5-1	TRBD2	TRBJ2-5	TGCGCCAGCAGCTTGGGTAGCGGGAGGGCCCAAGAGACCCAGTACTTC	CASSLGSGRAQETQYF
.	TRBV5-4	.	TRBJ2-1	TGTGCCAGCAGCTTGGAACTAGCAGAAAGTGAGCAGCTCTTC	CASSLELAESEQLF
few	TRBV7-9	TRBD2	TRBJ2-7	TGTGCCAGCAGCTTAGCGCTAGCGGGAGGGCTGGTCCATTACGAGCAGTACTTC	CASSLALAGGLVHYEQYF
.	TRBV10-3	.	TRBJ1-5	TGTGCCATCAGTGAATGGGGGGACGGGCAGCCCCAGCATTTT	CAISEWGDGQPQHF